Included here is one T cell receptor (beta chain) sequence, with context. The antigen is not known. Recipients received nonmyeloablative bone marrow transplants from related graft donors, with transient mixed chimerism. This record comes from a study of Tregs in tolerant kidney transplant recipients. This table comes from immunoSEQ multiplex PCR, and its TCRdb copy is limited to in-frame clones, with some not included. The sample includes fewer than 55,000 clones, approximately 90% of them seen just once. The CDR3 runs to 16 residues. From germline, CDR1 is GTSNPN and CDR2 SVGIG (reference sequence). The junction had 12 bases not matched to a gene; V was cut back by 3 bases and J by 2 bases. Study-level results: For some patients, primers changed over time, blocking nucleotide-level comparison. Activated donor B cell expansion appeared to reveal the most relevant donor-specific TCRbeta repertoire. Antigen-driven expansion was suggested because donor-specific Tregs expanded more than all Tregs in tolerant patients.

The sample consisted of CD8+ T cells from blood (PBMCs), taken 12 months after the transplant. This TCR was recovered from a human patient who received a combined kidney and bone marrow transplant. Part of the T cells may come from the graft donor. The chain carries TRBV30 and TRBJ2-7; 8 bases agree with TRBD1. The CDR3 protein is CAWSALGQGLPYEQYF. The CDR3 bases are TGTGCCTGGAGCGCCCTCGGACAGGGATTACCCTACGAGCAGTACTTC.